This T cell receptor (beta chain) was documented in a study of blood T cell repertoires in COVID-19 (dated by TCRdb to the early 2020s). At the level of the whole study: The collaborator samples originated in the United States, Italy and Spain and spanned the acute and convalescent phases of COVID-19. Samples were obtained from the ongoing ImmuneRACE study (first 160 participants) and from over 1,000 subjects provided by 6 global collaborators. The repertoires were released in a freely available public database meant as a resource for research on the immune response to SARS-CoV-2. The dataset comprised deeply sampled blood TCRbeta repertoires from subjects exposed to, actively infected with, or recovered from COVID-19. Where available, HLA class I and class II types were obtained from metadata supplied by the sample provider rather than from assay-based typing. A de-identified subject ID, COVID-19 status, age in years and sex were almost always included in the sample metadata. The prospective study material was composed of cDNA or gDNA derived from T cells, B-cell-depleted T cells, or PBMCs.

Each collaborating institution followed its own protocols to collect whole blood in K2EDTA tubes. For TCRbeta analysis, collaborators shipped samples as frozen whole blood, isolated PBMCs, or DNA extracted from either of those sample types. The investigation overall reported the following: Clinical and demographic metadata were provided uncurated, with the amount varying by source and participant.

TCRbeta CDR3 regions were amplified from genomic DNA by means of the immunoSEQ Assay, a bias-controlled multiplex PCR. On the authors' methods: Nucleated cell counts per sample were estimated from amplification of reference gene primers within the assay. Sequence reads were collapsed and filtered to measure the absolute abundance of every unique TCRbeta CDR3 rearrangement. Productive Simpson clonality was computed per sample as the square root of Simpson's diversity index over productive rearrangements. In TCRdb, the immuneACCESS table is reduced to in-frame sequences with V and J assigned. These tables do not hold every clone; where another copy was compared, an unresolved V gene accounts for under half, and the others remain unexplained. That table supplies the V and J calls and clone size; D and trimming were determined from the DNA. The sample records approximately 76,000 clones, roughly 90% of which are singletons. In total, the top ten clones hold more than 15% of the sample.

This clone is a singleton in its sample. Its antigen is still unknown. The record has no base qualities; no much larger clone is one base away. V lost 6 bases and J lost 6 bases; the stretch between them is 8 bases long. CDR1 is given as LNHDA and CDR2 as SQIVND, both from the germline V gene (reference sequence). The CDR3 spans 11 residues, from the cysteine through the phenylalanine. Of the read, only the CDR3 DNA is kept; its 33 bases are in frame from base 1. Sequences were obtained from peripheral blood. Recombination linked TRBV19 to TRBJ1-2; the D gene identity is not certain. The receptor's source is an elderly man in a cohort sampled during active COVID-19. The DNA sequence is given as TGTGCCAGTAGGGCTCCCCATGGCTACACCTTC. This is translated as CASRAPHGYTF. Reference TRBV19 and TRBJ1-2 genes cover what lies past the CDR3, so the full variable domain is DGGITQSPKYLFRKEGQNVTLSCEQNLNHDAMYWYRQDPGQGLRLIYYSQIVNDFQKGDIAEGYSVSREKKESFPLTVTSAQKNPTAFYLCASRAPHGYTFGSGTRLTVV.